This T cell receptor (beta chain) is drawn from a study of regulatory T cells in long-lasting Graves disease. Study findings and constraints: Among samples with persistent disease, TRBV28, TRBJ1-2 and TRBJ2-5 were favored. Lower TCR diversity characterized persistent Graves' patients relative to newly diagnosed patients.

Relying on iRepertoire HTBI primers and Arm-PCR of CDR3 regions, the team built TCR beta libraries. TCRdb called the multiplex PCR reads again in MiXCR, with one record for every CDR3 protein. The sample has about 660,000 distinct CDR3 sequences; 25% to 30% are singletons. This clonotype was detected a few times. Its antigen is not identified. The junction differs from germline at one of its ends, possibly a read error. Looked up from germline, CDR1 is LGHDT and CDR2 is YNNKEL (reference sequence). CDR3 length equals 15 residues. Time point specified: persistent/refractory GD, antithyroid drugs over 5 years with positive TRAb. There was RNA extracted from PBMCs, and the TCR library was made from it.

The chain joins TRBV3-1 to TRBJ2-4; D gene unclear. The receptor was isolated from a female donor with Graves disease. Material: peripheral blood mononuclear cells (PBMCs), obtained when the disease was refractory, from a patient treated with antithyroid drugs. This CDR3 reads CASSQDGNSMAIQYF. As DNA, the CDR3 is TGTGCCAGCAGTCAAGATGGGAACTCAATGGCCATTCAGTACTTC.